A single sample gave rise to the 10 T cell receptor beta chains below, sequenced in a study of OX40 agonist ivuxolimab in advanced cancers. Data came from immunoSEQ multiplex PCR; TCRdb stores just in-frame clones and leaves some out. This sample has some 40,000 clones, with 89% found just once. The sample in question was CD4+ or CD8+ T cells sorted from blood, obtained in a trial of the OX40 agonist ivuxolimab. Receptor source: an adult with an advanced solid tumor such as melanoma, head and neck, liver or kidney cancer.

This sequence joins TRBV11-2 and TRBJ2-7; D unclear. The germline V gene encodes CDR1 SGHAT and CDR2 FQNNGV. The CDR3 length is 14 residues. The V and J ends lost 1 base and 0 bases respectively, with 7 bases between them. CDR3 nucleotide sequence: TGTGCCAGCAGCTTAGGGGTAGGCTCCTACGAGCAGTACTTC. Protein: CASSLGVGSYEQYF.

The chain joins TRBV29-1 to TRBJ2-7; 12 positions match TRBD1. This CDR3 region has 15 residues. The V segment lost 2 bases and the J segment 4 bases; nucleotides outside the gene matches: 6. From germline, CDR1 is SQVTM and CDR2 ANQGSEA. The CDR3 DNA reads TGCAGCGTTGAATCTGGGGACAGGGGGCTTTACGAGCAGTACTTC. Translated, it gives CSVESGDRGLYEQYF.

The J gene is TRBJ2-1, the V gene TRBV4-2, with 8 bases identical to TRBD2. The V segment lost 1 base and the J segment 0 bases; nucleotides outside the gene matches: 5. CDR3 length: 17 amino acids. The germline V gene encodes CDR1 LGHNA and CDR2 YNFKEQ. The CDR3 is CASSQGLAMSSYNEQFF. The DNA of the CDR3 is TGTGCCAGCAGCCAAGGACTAGCGATGAGCTCCTACAATGAGCAGTTCTTC.

This clone has just one count. The chain links TRBV7-8 to TRBJ2-5, with D perhaps being TRBD1 or TRBD2 (5 bases each). The CDR3 is 15 residues long. CDR1 and CDR2 from the germline V gene are SGHVS and FQNEAQ. Between the trimmed V and J ends, which lost 5 bases and 1 base, there was a span of 14 bases. The CDR3 loop reads CASSPPPGTQETQYF. CDR3 DNA: TGTGCCAGCAGCCCTCCTCCCGGGACCCAAGAGACCCAGTACTTC.

J is TRBJ2-7 and V is TRBV7-2; 10 nucleotides match TRBD2. The CDR3 extends over 18 amino acids. Germline CDR1 is SGHTA and CDR2 is FQGNSA. The J segment lost 5 bases and the V segment lost 4 bases, leaving 17 bases of the junction unmatched. CDR3 amino acids: CASSSTYPGASGSHEQYF. As DNA, the CDR3 is TGTGCCAGCAGCTCCACCTACCCCGGGGCTAGCGGGAGTCACGAGCAGTACTTC. Drawing the rest from reference TRBV7-2 and TRBJ2-7, the complete variable domain is GAGVSQSPSNKVTEKGKDVELRCDPISGHTALYWYRQSLGQGLEFLIYFQGNSAPDKSGLPSDRFSAERTGGSVSTLTIQRTQQEDSAVYLCASSSTYPGASGSHEQYFGPGTRLTVT.

The chain recombines TRBV19 with TRBJ1-5, with unresolved D. Germline V gene sequence: CDR1 LNHDA, CDR2 SQIVND (reference sequence). The length of the CDR3 is 15 residues. V lost 3 bases and J lost 1, with 10 bases in between. Here the CDR3 DNA reads TGTGCCAGTAGTATCCTCCCCGGGAGCAATCAGCCCCAGCATTTT. This gives the protein CASSILPGSNQPQHF. Based on the CDR3 plus reference TRBV19 and TRBJ1-5, the full variable domain is DGGITQSPKYLFRKEGQNVTLSCEQNLNHDAMYWYRQDPGQGLRLIYYSQIVNDFQKGDIAEGYSVSREKKESFPLTVTSAQKNPTAFYLCASSILPGSNQPQHFGDGTRLSIL.

V usage is TRBV29-1 and J usage is TRBJ1-1, with a possible D match to TRBD1 (5 bases). Germline loops: CDR1 SQVTM, CDR2 ANQGSEA. This CDR3 has 12 residues. V lost 7 bases to trimming and J lost 1 base, with 10 bases between them. The CDR3, as DNA: TGCAGCGCGGGACGCACGAACACTGAAGCTTTCTTT. It is translated as CSAGRTNTEAFF.

This clone came up once. CDR3 nucleotides: TGTGCCAGCGGGCGGCGTGGTAGCGGGGGGGAGACCCAGTACTTC. This translates into CASGRRGSGGETQYF. J is TRBJ2-5 and V is TRBV2; TRBD2 agrees at 10 bases. CDR3 length: 15 amino acids. The germline gives CDR1 SNHLY, CDR2 FYNNEI. V lost 8 bases and J lost 5; bases outside the gene matches: 11.

This chain links TRBV6-5 with TRBJ2-2; D is perhaps TRBD1 (7 bases). The CDR3 spans 14 residues. Trimming took 8 bases from V and 1 from J, leaving 11 bases between them. Germline CDR1 MNHEY, CDR2 SVGAGI. The CDR3 protein is CASSRGENTGELFF. CDR3 sequence (DNA): TGTGCCAGCTCCAGGGGGGAGAACACCGGGGAGCTGTTTTTT.

The chain uses TRBV5-1 and TRBJ2-7, with 14 bases aligning to TRBD2. CDR3 length: 16 amino acids. J gave up 6 bases and V 0 bases, and 5 bases lay outside the gene matches. From germline, CDR1 is SGHRS and CDR2 YFSETQ. The chain's CDR3 is CASSLGTSGRSFEQYF. The DNA of the CDR3 is TGCGCCAGCAGCTTGGGGACTAGCGGGAGGAGTTTCGAGCAGTACTTC.